This T cell receptor (beta chain) is from a study of radiation and T cells in renal cell carcinoma. Profiled with immunoSEQ multiplex PCR; TCRdb holds only in-frame clones, not every one. The data show about 150,000 clones, 87% seen once. The CDR3 length is 13 residues. CDR1 is MNHEY and CDR2 is SVGAGI in the germline V gene. Trimming removed 6 bases from V and 0 bases from J, with 7 bases in between. Noted time point: blood 2 weeks post-SBRT. Treatment indicated: 15 Gy SBRT to primary tumor, nephrectomy 4 weeks later. The origin of this receptor is a woman in her fifties or sixties with renal cell carcinoma. This rearrangement joins TRBV6-5 to TRBJ2-3; either TRBD1 or TRBD2 may fit D (5 bases each). The input for sequencing was blood, taken from a patient whose treatment included radiotherapy and nephrectomy. For the CDR3, the DNA is TGTGCCAGCAGGAGGGACAGCACAGATACGCAGTATTTT. Translating it yields CASRRDSTDTQYF.